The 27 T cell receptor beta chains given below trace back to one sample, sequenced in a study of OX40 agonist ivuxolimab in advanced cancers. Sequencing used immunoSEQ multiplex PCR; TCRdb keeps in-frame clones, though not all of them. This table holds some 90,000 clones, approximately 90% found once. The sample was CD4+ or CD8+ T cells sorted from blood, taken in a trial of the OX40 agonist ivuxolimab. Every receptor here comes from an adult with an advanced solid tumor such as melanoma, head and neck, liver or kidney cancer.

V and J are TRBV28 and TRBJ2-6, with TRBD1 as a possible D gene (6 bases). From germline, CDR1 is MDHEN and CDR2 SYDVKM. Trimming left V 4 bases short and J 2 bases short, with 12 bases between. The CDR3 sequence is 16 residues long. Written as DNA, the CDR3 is TGTGCCAGCAGTTCTCCCGGGACAACTGGGGCCAACGTCCTGACTTTC. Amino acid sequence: CASSSPGTTGANVLTF.

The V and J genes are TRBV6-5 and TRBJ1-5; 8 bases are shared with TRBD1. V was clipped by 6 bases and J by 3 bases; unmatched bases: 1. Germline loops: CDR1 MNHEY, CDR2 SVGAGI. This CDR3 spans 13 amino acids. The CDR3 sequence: CASRGQANQPQHF. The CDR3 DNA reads TGTGCCAGCAGGGGACAGGCCAATCAGCCCCAGCATTTT.

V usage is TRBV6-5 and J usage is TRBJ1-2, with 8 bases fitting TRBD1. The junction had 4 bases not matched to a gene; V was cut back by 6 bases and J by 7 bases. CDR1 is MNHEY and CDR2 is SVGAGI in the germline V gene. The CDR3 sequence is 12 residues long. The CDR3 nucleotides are TGTGCCAGCAGCGGGACAGGCCCTGGCTACACCTTC. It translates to CASSGTGPGYTF.

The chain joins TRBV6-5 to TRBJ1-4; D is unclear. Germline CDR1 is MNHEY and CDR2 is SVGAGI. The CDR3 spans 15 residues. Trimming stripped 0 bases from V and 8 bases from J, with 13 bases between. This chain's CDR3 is CASSYSITGREKLFF. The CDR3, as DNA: TGTGCCAGCAGTTACTCGATTACCGGTCGAGAAAAACTGTTTTTT.

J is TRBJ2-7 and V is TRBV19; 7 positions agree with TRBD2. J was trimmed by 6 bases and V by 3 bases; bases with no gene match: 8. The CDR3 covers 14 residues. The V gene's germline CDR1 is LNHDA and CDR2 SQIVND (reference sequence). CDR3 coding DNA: TGTGCCAGTAGTATTGGTGGGGGGGTAGGCGAGCAGTACTTC. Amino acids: CASSIGGGVGEQYF.

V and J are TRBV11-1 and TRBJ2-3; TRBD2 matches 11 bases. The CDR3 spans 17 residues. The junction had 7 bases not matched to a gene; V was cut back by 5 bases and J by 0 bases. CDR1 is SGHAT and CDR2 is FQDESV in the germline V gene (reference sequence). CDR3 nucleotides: TGTGCCAGCAGCATTCGACTAGCGGGACCGAGCACAGATACGCAGTATTTT. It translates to CASSIRLAGPSTDTQYF.

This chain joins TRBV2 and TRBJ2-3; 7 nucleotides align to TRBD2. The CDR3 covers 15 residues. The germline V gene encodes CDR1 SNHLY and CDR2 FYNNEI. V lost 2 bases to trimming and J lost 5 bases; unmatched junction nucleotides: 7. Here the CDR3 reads CASSEWGGRLDTQYF. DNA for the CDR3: TGTGCCAGCAGTGAATGGGGCGGGAGATTAGATACGCAGTATTTT.

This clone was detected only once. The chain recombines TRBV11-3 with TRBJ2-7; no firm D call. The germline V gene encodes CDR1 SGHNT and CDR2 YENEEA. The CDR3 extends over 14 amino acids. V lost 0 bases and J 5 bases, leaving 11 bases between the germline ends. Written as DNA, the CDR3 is TGTGCCAGCAGCTTAGATCGCGCAGTTAACGAGCAGTACTTC. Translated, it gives CASSLDRAVNEQYF. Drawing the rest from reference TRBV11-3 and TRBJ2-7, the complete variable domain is EAGVVQSPRYKIIEKKQPVAFWCNPISGHNTLYWYLQNLGQGPELLIRYENEEAVDDSQLPKDRFSAERLKGVDSTLKIQPAELGDSAVYLCASSLDRAVNEQYFGPGTRLTVT.

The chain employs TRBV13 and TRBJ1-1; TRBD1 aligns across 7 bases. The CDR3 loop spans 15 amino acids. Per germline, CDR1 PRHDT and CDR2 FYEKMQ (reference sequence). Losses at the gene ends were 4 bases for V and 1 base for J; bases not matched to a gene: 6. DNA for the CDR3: TGTGCCAGCAGCTGGGACCGGGACAGGAACACTGAAGCTTTCTTT. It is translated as CASSWDRDRNTEAFF.

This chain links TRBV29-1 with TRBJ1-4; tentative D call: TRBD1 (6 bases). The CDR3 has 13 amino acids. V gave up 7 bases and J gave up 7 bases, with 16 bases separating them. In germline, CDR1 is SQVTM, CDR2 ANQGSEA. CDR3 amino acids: CSALGGAFEKLFF. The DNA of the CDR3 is TGCAGCGCCCTGGGGGGGGCTTTTGAAAAACTGTTTTTT.

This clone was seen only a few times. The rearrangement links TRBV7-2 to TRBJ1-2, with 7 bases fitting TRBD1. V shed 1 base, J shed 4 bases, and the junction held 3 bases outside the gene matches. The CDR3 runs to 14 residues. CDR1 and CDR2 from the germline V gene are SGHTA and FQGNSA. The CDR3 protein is CASSLDTGAYGYTF. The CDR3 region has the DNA TGTGCCAGCAGCTTAGACACAGGGGCCTATGGCTACACCTTC.

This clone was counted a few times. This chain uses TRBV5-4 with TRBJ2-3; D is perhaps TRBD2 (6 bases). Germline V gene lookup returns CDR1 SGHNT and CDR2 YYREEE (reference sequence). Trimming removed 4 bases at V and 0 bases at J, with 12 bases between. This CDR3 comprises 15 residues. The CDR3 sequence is CASSPQTSSTDTQYF. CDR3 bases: TGTGCCAGCAGCCCGCAGACTAGTAGCACAGATACGCAGTATTTT.

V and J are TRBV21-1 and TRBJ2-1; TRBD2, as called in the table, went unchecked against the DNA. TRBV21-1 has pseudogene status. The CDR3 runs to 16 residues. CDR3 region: CASSGRLAGGSNEQFF. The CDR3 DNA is TGTGCCAGCAGCGGGCGACTAGCGGGAGGGAGCAATGAGCAGTTCTTC.

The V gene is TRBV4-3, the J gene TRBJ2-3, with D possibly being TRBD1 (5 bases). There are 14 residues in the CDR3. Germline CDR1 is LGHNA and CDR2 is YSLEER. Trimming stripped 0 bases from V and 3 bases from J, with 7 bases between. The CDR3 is CASSQDHRTDTQYF. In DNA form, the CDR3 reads TGCGCCAGCAGCCAAGATCACAGGACAGATACGCAGTATTTT.

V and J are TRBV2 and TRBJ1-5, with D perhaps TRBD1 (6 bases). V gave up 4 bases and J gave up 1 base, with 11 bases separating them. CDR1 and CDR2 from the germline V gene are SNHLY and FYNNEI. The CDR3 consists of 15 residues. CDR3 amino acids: CASSVGGASNQPQHF. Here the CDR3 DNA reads TGTGCCAGCAGTGTAGGGGGGGCAAGCAATCAGCCCCAGCATTTT.

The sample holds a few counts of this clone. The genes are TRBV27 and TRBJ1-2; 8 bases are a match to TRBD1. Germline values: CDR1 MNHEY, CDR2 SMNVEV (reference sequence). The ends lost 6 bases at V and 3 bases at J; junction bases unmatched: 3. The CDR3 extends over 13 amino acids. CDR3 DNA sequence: TGTGCCAGCAGCTGGACAGGGCACTATGGCTACACCTTC. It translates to CASSWTGHYGYTF.

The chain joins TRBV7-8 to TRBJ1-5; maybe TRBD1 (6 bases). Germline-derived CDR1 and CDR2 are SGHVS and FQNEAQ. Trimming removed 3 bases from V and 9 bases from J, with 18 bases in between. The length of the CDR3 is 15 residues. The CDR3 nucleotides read TGTGCCAGCAGCTTGGGTGGGGCGGGGGCAGTGCCCCAGCATTTT. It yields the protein CASSLGGAGAVPQHF.

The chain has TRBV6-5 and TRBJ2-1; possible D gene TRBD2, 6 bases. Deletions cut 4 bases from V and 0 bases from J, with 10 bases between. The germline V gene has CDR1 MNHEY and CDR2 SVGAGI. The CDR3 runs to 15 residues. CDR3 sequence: CASSSSGHSYNEQFF. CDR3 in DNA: TGTGCCAGCAGTTCGAGCGGGCACTCCTACAATGAGCAGTTCTTC.

The CDR3 nucleotides are TGTGCCAGCAGTTCCAGGACAGGGTGGCGGATTCGTCAGTACTTC. Amino acids: CASSSRTGWRIRQYF. The chain combines TRBV28 with TRBJ2-7, with 8 nucleotides matching TRBD1. V lost 4 bases and J lost 10; bases outside the gene matches: 15. The CDR3 is 15 amino acids. The germline gives CDR1 MDHEN, CDR2 SYDVKM.

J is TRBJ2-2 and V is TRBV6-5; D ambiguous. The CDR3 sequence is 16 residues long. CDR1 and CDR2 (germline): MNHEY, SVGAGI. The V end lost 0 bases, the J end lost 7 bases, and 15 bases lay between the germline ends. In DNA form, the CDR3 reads TGTGCCAGCAGTTACTCGGCCTACCTTAGTAACGGGGAGCTGTTTTTT. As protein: CASSYSAYLSNGELFF.

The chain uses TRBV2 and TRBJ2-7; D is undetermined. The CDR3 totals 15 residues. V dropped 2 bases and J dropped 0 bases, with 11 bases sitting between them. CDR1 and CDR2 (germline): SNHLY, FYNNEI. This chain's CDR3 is CASSERQASSYEQYF. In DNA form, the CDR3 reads TGTGCCAGCAGTGAAAGGCAGGCAAGCTCCTACGAGCAGTACTTC.

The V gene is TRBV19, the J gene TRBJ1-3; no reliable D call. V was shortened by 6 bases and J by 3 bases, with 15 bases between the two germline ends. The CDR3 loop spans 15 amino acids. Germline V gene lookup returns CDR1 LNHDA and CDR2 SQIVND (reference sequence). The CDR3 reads CASRTTRGGGNTIYF. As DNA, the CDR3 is TGTGCCAGTAGAACCACCCGAGGCGGTGGAAACACCATATATTTT.

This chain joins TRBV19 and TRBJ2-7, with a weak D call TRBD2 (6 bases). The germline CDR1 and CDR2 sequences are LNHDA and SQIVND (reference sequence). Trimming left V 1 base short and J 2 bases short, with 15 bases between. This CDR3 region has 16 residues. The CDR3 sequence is CASSIAGGTVPYEQYF. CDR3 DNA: TGTGCCAGTAGTATAGCCGGCGGGACGGTCCCCTACGAGCAGTACTTC.

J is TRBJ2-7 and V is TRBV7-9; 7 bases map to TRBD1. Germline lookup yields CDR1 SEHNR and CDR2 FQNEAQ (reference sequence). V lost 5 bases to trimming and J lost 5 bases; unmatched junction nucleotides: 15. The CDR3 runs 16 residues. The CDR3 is CASSPTRPTGNHEQYF. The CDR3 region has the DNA TGTGCCAGCAGCCCAACCCGCCCGACAGGGAACCACGAGCAGTACTTC. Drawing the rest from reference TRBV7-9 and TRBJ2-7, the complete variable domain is DTGVSQNPRHKITKRGQNVTFRCDPISEHNRLYWYRQTLGQGPEFLTYFQNEAQLEKSRLLSDRFSAERPKGSFSTLEIQRTEQGDSAMYLCASSPTRPTGNHEQYFGPGTRLTVT.

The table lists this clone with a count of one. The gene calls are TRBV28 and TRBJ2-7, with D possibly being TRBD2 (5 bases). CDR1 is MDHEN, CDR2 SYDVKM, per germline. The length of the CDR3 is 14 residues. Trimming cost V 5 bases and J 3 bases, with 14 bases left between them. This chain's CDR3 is CASSKTGYDYEQYF. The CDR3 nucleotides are TGTGCCAGCAGTAAGACGGGATACGACTACGAGCAGTACTTC. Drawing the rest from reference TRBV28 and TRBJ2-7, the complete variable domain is DVKVTQSSRYLVKRTGEKVFLECVQDMDHENMFWYRQDPGLGLRLIYFSYDVKMKEKGDIPEGYSVSREKKERFSLILESASTNQTSMYLCASSKTGYDYEQYFGPGTRLTVT.

CDR3: CASSLDGGNYGYTF. CDR3 nucleotide sequence: TGTGCCAGCAGCTTAGACGGGGGGAACTATGGCTACACCTTC. This chain joins TRBV7-9 and TRBJ1-2; D is possibly TRBD1 (5 bases). V shed 1 base and J shed 2 bases, with 8 bases lying between them. The CDR3 loop spans 14 amino acids. From germline, CDR1 is SEHNR and CDR2 FQNEAQ (reference sequence).

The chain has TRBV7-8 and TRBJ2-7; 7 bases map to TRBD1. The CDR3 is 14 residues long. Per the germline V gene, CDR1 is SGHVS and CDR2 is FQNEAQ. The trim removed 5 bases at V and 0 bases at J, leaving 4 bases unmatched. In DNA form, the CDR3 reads TGTGCCAGCAGCCGGACAGGAAGCTCCTACGAGCAGTACTTC. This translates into CASSRTGSSYEQYF.